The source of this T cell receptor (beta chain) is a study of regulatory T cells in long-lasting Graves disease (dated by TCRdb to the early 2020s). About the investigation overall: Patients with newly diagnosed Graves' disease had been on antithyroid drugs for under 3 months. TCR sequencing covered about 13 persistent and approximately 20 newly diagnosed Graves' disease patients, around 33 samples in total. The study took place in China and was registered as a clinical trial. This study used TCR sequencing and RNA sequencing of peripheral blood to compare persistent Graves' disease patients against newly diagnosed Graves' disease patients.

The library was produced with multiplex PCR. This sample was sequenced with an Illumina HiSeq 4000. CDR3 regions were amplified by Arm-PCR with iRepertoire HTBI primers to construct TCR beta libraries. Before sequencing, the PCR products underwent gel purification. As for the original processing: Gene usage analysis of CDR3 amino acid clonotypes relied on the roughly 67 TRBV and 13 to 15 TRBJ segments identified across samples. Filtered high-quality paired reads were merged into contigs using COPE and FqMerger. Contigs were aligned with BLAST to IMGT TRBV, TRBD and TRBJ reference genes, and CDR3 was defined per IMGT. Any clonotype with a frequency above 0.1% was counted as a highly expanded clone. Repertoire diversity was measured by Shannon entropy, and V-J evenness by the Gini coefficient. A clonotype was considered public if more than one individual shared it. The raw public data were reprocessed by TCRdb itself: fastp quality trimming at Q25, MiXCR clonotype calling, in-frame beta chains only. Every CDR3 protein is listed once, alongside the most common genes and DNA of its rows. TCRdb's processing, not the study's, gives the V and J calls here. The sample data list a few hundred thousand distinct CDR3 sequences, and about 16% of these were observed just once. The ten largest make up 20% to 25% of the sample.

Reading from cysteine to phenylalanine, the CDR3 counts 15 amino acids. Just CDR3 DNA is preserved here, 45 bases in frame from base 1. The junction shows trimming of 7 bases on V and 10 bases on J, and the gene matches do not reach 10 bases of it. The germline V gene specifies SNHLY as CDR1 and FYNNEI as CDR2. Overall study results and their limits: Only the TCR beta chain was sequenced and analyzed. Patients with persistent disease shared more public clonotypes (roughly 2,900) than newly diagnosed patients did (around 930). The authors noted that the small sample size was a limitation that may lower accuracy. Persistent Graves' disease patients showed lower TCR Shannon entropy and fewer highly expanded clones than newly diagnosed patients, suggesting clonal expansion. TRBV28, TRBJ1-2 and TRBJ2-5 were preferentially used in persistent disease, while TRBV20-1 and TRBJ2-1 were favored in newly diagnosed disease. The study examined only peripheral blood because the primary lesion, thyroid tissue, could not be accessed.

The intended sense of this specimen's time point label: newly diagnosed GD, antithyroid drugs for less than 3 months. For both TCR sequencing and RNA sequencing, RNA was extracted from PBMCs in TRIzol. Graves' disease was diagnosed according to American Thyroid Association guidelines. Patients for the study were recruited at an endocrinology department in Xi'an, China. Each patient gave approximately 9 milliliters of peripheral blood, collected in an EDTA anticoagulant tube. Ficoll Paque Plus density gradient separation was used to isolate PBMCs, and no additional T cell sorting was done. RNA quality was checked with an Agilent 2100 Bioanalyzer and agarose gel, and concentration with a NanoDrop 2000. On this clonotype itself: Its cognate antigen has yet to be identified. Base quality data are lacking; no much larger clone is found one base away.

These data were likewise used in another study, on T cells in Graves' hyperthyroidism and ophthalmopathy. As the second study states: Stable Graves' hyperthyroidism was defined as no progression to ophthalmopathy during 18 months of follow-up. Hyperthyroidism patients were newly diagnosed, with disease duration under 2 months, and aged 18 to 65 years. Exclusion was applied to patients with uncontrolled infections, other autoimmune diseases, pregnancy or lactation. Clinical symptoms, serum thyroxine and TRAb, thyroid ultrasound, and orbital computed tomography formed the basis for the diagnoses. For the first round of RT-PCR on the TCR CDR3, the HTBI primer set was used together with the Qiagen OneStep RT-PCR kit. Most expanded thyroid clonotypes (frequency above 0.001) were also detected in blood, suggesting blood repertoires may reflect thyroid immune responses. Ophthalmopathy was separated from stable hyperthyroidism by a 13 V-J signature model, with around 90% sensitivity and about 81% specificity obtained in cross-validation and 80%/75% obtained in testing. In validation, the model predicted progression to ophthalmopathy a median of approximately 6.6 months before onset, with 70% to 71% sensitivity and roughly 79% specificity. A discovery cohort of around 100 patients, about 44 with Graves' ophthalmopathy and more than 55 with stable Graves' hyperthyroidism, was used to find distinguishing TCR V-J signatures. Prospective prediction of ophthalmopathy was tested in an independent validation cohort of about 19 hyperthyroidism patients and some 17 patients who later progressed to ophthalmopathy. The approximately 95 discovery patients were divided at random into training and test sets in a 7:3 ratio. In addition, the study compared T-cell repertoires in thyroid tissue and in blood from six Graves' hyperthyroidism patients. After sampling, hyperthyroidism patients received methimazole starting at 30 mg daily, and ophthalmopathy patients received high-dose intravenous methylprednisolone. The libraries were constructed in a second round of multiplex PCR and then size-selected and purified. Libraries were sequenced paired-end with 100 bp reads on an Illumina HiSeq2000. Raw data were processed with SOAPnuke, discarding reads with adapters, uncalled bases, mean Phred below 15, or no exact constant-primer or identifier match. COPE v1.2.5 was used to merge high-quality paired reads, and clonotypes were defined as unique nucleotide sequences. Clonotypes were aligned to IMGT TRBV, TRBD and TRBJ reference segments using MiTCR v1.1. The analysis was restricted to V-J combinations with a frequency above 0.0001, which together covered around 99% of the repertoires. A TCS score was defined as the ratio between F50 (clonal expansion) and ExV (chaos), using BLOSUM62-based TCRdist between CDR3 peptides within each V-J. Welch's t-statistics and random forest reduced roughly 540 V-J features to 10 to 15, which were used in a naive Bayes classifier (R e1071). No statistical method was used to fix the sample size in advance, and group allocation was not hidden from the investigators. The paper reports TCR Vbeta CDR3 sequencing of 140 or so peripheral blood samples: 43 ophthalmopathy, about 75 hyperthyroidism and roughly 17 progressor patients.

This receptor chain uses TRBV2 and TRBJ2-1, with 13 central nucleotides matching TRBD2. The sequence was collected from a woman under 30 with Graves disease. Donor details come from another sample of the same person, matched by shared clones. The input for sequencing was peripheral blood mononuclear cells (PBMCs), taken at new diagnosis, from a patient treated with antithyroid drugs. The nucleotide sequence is TGTGCCAGCATGGTTACTAGCGGGGGGGGACGGGAGCAGTTCTTC. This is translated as CASMVTSGGGREQFF.